The following is a T cell receptor beta chain sequence with its context. Its antigen is unknown. The sample comes from a study of OX40 agonist ivuxolimab in advanced cancers. Study background: Head and neck, renal cell, melanoma or hepatocellular carcinoma were the cancers that dose-escalation patients had. Overall study results and limits: Expanded peripheral T cells had an undetermined antigen specificity. A proportion of nonresponders additionally exhibited low normalized T-cell clonal expansion.

Any history of autoimmune disease or systemic immunosuppression disqualified patients. TCRdb's copy holds only in-frame clones and misses some; the assay was immunoSEQ multiplex PCR. This sample has about 45,000 clones, with 88% found just once. The CDR3 is 11 amino acids. From germline, CDR1 is GTSNPN and CDR2 SVGIG (reference sequence). V shed 2 bases and J shed 9 bases, with 8 bases lying between them. The TCR sequence derives from an adult with an advanced solid tumor such as melanoma, head and neck, liver or kidney cancer. This chain links TRBV30 with TRBJ2-1; TRBD2 might be the D (6 bases). This sample comprised CD4+ or CD8+ T cells sorted from blood, obtained in a trial of the OX40 agonist ivuxolimab. The chain's CDR3 is CAWSHSGEQFF. The DNA of the CDR3 is TGTGCCTGGAGTCATAGCGGTGAGCAGTTCTTC.